The source of this T cell receptor beta chain is a study of blood T cell repertoires in COVID-19. Participants came from about two dozen US areas, aged about 18 to 100 years. Membership in each cohort depended on participant-reported clinical history. Data came from immunoSEQ multiplex PCR; TCRdb stores just in-frame clones and leaves some out. The table lists roughly 400,000 clones, 90% of them singletons. The germline V gene encodes CDR1 ENHRY and CDR2 SYGVKD. This CDR3 region has 14 residues. The ends lost 5 bases at V and 4 bases at J; junction bases unmatched: 6. The sample taken for sequencing was PBMCs or T cells enriched from blood (not recorded which). This receptor was obtained from a man between 18 and 35 years old who had recovered from COVID-19. The rearrangement links TRBV10-3 to TRBJ2-7, with 9 bases aligning to TRBD1. CDR3: CAISPGTGNYEQYF. The CDR3 DNA is TGTGCCATCAGTCCCGGGACAGGGAATTACGAGCAGTACTTC.